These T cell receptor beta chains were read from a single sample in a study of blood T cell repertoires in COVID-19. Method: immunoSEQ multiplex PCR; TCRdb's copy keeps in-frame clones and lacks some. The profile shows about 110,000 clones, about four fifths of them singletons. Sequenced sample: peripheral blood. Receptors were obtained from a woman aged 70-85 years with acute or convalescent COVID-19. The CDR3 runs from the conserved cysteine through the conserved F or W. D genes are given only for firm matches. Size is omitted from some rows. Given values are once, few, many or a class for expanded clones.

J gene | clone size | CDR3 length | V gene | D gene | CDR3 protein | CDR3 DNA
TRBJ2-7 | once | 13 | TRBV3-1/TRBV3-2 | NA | CASSRLDSYEQYF | TGTGCCAGCAGCCGACTGGACAGTTACGAGCAGTACTTC
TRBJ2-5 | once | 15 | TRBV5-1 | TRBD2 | CASSLGSGREETQYF | TGCGCCAGCAGCTTGGGGAGCGGGAGGGAGGAGACCCAGTACTTC
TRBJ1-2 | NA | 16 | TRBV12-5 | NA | CASGLTTGQLIRGYTF | TGTGCTAGTGGTTTGACAACCGGACAGTTAATTCGTGGCTACACCTTC
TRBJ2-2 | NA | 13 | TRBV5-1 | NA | CASREGITGELFF | TGCGCCAGCAGAGAGGGTATAACCGGGGAGCTGTTTTTT
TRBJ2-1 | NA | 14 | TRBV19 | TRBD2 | CASSLTSGSTEQFF | TGTGCCAGTAGTCTCACTAGCGGGAGTACTGAGCAGTTCTTC
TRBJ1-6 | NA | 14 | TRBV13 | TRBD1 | CASSSGQGFTPLHF | TGTGCCAGCAGCTCGGGACAGGGTTTTACACCCCTCCACTTT
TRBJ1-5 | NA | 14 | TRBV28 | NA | CASSLLASNQPQHF | TGTGCCAGCAGTCTTCTAGCTAGCAATCAGCCCCAGCATTTT
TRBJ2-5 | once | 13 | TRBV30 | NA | CAWSVQTTETQYF | TGTGCCTGGAGTGTTCAGACAACCGAGACCCAGTACTTC
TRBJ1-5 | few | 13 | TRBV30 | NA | CASSGGPRQPQHF | TGTGCCTCATCGGGGGGGCCACGTCAGCCCCAGCATTTT
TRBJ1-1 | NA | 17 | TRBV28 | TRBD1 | CASSAWTGFYGNTEAFF | TGTGCCAGCAGTGCGTGGACAGGGTTTTATGGGAACACTGAAGCTTTCTTT
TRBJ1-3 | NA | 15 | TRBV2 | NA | CASSDSGVGVGTIYF | TGTGCCAGCAGCGACTCAGGGGTGGGGGTTGGCACCATATATTTT
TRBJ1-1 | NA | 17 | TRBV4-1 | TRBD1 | CASSPRDRGKGDTEAFF | TGCGCCAGCAGCCCTAGGGACAGGGGAAAAGGGGACACTGAAGCTTTCTTT
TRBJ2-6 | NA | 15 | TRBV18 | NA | CASSPGTAGANVLTF | TGTGCCAGCTCACCCGGGACTGCCGGGGCCAACGTCCTGACTTTC
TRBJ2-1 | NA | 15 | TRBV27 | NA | CASSFRGSSYNEQFF | TGTGCCAGCAGTTTCCGAGGGAGTTCCTACAATGAGCAGTTCTTC
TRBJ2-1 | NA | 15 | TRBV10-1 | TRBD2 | CASSESASGGTVQFF | TGCGCCAGCAGTGAGTCGGCTAGCGGGGGGACGGTGCAGTTCTTC
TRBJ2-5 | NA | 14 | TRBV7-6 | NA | CASSPSAGVETQYF | TGTGCCAGCAGCCCTTCCGCAGGGGTAGAGACCCAGTACTTC
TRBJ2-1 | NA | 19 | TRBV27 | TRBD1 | CASSPQGFRQGRFNNEQFF | TGTGCCAGCAGCCCCCAGGGATTCCGACAGGGACGTTTTAATAATGAGCAGTTCTTC
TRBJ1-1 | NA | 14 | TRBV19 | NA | CASRGGPLGGASFF | TGTGCCAGTAGAGGAGGGCCCTTGGGGGGGGCGTCTTTCTTT
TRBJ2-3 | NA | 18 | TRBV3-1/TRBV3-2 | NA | CASSQRGTGLPSTDTQYF | TGTGCCAGCAGCCAGAGGGGTACAGGGTTACCTAGCACAGATACGCAGTATTTT
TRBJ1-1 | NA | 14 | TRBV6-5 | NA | CASSYGQVNTEAFF | TGTGCCAGCAGTTACGGCCAGGTGAACACTGAAGCTTTCTTT
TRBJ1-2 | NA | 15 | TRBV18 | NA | CASSPPPKDSFGYTF | TGTGCCAGCTCACCTCCTCCCAAGGACAGTTTTGGCTACACCTTC
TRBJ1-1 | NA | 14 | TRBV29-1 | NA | CSVDPSTGTTEAFF | TGCAGCGTTGATCCCTCCACAGGAACCACTGAAGCTTTCTTT
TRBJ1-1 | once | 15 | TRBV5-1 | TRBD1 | CASSFRTGGTTEAFF | TGCGCCAGCAGCTTTCGGACAGGGGGGACCACTGAAGCTTTCTTT
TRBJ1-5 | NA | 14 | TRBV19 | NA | CASNVAGYGQPQHF | TGTGCCAGTAATGTCGCGGGATACGGTCAGCCCCAGCATTTT
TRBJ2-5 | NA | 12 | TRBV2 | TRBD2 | CATAGTSGRRYF | TGTGCCACCGCCGGGACTAGCGGTAGACGGTACTTC
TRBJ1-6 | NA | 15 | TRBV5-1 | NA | CASSPDATGTSPLHF | TGCGCCAGCAGCCCCGATGCGACAGGCACTTCACCCCTCCACTTT
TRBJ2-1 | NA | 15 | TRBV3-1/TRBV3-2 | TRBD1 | CASSPGTGGYNEQFF | TGTGCCAGCAGCCCTGGGACAGGGGGGTACAATGAGCAGTTCTTC
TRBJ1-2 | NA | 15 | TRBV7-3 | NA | CASSEGGAKAYGYTF | TGTGCCAGCAGCGAAGGGGGGGCTAAGGCATATGGCTACACCTTC